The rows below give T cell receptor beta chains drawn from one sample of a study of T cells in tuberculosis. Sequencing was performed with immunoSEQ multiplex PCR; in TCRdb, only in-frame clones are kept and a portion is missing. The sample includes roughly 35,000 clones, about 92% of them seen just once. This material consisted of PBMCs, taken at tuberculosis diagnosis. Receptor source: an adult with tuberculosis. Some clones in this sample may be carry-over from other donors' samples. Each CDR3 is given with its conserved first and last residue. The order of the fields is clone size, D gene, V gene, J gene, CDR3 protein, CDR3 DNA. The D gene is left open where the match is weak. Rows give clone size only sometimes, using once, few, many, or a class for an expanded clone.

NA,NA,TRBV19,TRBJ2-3,CASSIPRQGSTDTQYF,TGTGCCAGTAGTATTCCAAGGCAGGGAAGCACAGATACGCAGTATTTT
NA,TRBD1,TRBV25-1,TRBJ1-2,CASSPSQGQGFGGYTF,TGTGCCAGCAGTCCGAGCCAGGGACAGGGATTTGGTGGCTACACCTTC
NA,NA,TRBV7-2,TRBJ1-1,CASRGNLNTEAFF,TGTGCTAGTAGGGGAAACCTGAACACTGAAGCTTTCTTT
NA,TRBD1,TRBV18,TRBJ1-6,CASSPNSGQENSPLHF,TGTGCCAGCTCACCTAATTCTGGACAGGAAAATTCACCCCTCCACTTT
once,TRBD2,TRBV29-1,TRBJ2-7,CSVYGTSGYEQYF,TGCAGCGTTTACGGGACTAGCGGGTACGAGCAGTACTTC
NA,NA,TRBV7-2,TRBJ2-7,CASSLGGGIYEQYF,TGTGCCAGCAGCTTGGGAGGGGGGATCTACGAGCAGTACTTC
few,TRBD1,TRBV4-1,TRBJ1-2,CASSHQGAHGYTF,TGCGCCAGCAGCCATCAGGGGGCGCATGGCTACACCTTC
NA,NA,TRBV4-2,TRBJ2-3,CASSLTGTRGDTQYF,TGTGCCAGCAGCCTAACCGGGACAAGAGGAGATACGCAGTATTTT
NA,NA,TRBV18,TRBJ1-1,CASSPGRANTEAFF,TGTGCCAGCTCACCCGGCAGGGCGAACACTGAAGCTTTCTTT
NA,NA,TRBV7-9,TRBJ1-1,CASSPDGQGRTEAFF,TGTGCCAGCAGCCCCGACGGGCAGGGCCGGACTGAAGCTTTCTTT
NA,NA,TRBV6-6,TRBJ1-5,CASGDRLSAQPQHF,TGTGCCAGCGGAGACAGGCTTTCCGCCCAGCCCCAGCATTTT
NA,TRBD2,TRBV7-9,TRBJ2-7,CASSYVTLAGGRDEQYF,TGTGCCAGCAGCTACGTCACCTTAGCGGGGGGGCGAGACGAGCAGTACTTC
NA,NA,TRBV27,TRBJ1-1,CASSNYPMETEAFF,TGTGCCAGCAGTAACTATCCGATGGAGACTGAAGCTTTCTTT
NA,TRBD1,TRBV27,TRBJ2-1,CASRRGTGGANEQFF,TGTGCCAGCAGAAGGGGGACAGGGGGCGCAAATGAGCAGTTCTTC
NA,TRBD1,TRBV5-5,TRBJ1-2,CASSGQGRWYTF,TGTGCCAGCAGCGGACAGGGACGGTGGTACACCTTC
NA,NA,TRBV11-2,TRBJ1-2,CASSTPRRAGNNYGYTF,TGTGCCAGCAGCACCCCCCGTCGGGCAGGGAATAACTATGGCTACACCTTC
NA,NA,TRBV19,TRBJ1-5,CASSITYQPQHF,TGTGCCAGTAGTATTACTTACCAGCCCCAGCATTTT
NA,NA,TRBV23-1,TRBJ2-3,CASSQLTRDRTDTQYF,TGCGCCAGCAGTCAATTAACCCGGGATCGCACAGATACGCAGTATTTT
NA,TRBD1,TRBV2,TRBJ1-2,CASLPDRGMMGVYGYTF,TGTGCCAGCCTTCCGGACAGGGGAATGATGGGGGTCTATGGCTACACCTTC
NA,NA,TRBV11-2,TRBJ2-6,CASSLGGSGANVLTF,TGTGCCAGCAGCTTGGGAGGTTCTGGGGCCAACGTCCTGACTTTC
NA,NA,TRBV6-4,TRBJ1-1,CASSTVMNTEAFF,TGTGCCAGCAGTACGGTAATGAACACTGAAGCTTTCTTT
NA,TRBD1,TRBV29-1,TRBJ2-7,CSVEGGTGNYEQYF,TGCAGCGTGGAAGGAGGGACAGGGAACTACGAGCAGTACTTC